The clone carrying this T cell receptor (beta chain) was counted between two and nine times. Its antigen is unidentified. The data originate from a study of beta chain features in type 1 diabetes. Regarding the study as a whole: All four CD4+ subsets from Type 1 diabetes patients carried moderately but significantly shorter TCRB CDR3s. VDJ junctions in type 1 diabetes patients carried more deletions and fewer insertions.

The length of the CDR3 is 14 residues. The V and J ends lost 1 base and 3 bases, in that order; junction bases with no gene match: 3. Per germline, CDR1 GTSNPN and CDR2 SVGIG (reference sequence). Per donor, one heparinised blood draw averaged about 110 mL. Sorted populations all had greater than 95% purity. The entirety of the isolated RNA underwent reverse transcription, so expressed TCRB transcripts were sequenced. The average for stem cell-like memory T cell samples was around 980,000 reads. Libraries were prepared by immunoSEQ multiplex PCR; TCRdb keeps only in-frame clonotypes and omits some of them. This repertoire shows tens of thousands of clones, 35% to 55% found once; its top ten account for approximately 0.13%.

The receptor was derived from a man younger than 40 with type 1 diabetes. This chain links TRBV30 with TRBJ1-5, with 7 bases aligning to TRBD1. Sequencing used stem cell memory CD4+ T cells from blood. DNA for the CDR3: TGTGCCTGGAGTGAGGGGGCCACCAATCAGCCCCAGCATTTT. Translated: CAWSEGATNQPQHF.